This TCR beta chain was identified during a study of T cell responses to AZD1222 COVID-19 vaccine. Libraries were prepared by immunoSEQ multiplex PCR; TCRdb keeps only in-frame clonotypes and omits some of them. This sample yields approximately 140,000 clones, of which approximately 94% are seen a single time; 4.5% to 5.5% belongs to the top ten. Germline trimming cut 3 bases from V and 4 bases from J; bases unmatched to any gene: 2. CDR1 SGHNT and CDR2 YENEEA come from the germline V gene. CDR3 size: 13 residues. The rearrangement uses TRBV11-3 and TRBJ1-1, with 7 bases aligning to TRBD1. The sequenced sample was peripheral blood, obtained on day 0 of AZD1222 vaccination. The source is an adult in good health. The CDR3 DNA reads as TGTGCCAGCAGCTTCCAGGGGGGCACTGAAGCTTTCTTT. This gives the protein CASSFQGGTEAFF.